The 3 T cell receptor beta chains reported below all come from one sample, sequenced in a study of blood T cell repertoires in COVID-19. Clones were sequenced by immunoSEQ multiplex PCR, and TCRdb holds only the in-frame ones, with some missing. The table shows about 260,000 clones, with approximately 90% occurring only once. The sequenced sample was PBMCs or T cells enriched from blood (not recorded which). These receptor sequences come from a man aged 50 to 59 who had been exposed to COVID-19.

The rearrangement joins TRBV10-3 to TRBJ2-5, with TRBD2 identical over 8 bases. This CDR3 has 13 amino acids. CDR1 and CDR2 from the germline V gene are ENHRY and SYGVKD. Trimming cost V 5 bases and J 4 bases; bases outside gene matches: 3. The CDR3 nucleotides read TGTGCCATCAGTAGCGGGAGCAGAGAGACCCAGTACTTC. This encodes CAISSGSRETQYF.

The V call is TRBV19, the J call TRBJ1-5, with a weak D call TRBD1 (6 bases). The CDR3 length is 16 residues. V gave up 0 bases and J gave up 3 bases, with 12 bases separating them. Germline assignment: CDR1 LNHDA and CDR2 SQIVND (reference sequence). CDR3 sequence: CASSIDLGGSNQPQHF. In DNA, the CDR3 is TGTGCCAGTAGTATAGATCTAGGGGGTTCCAATCAGCCCCAGCATTTT. Combining the CDR3 with reference TRBV19 and TRBJ1-5 gives the whole variable domain DGGITQSPKYLFRKEGQNVTLSCEQNLNHDAMYWYRQDPGQGLRLIYYSQIVNDFQKGDIAEGYSVSREKKESFPLTVTSAQKNPTAFYLCASSIDLGGSNQPQHFGDGTRLSIL.

This sequence joins TRBV10-3 and TRBJ1-4; tentative D call: TRBD1 (6 bases). Trimming shortened V by 7 bases and J by 3 bases, and 9 bases separated the two germline ends. Per germline, CDR1 ENHRY and CDR2 SYGVKD. The CDR3 loop spans 13 amino acids. CDR3 nucleotides: TGTGCCATCAAACAGGGATCTAATGAAAAACTGTTTTTT. Translated, it gives CAIKQGSNEKLFF.